These T cell receptor beta chains were read from a single sample in a study of CD8 T cells in ankylosing spondylitis. TCRdb redid the calling of the 5' RACE reads with MiXCR, one entry per CDR3 protein. The sample gives about 220,000 distinct CDR3 sequences, about 10% of which show up once; 21% is in the top ten. What was sequenced was blood, either unsorted or a sorted T cell fraction (not recorded which). The receptors come from a male donor with ankylosing spondylitis or in good health (not recorded which). Each CDR3 is given with its conserved first and last residue. The D gene is left open where the match is weak. Part of the rows lack a size; the others show once, few, many or a class for expanded clones.

j_call d_call v_call clone_size cdr3_aa cdr3_nt
TRBJ2-3 TRBD2 TRBV20-1 many CSLWRGGSTDTQYF TGCAGTCTGTGGCGGGGGGGAAGCACAGATACGCAGTATTTT
TRBJ1-4 TRBD1 TRBV7-2 many CASSYGQGREKLFF TGTGCCAGCAGCTACGGACAGGGGCGGGAAAAACTGTTTTTT
TRBJ2-7 TRBD1 TRBV20-1 many CSATPADRGSYEQYF TGCAGTGCAACCCCGGCGGACAGGGGATCCTACGAGCAGTACTTC
TRBJ2-3 TRBD2 TRBV6-1 many CASRNGGTGSDTQYF TGTGCCAGCAGGAACGGGGGGACCGGGTCAGATACGCAGTATTTT
TRBJ2-6 NA TRBV20-1 many CSASSVSGANVLTF TGCAGTGCTTCATCAGTCTCAGGGGCCAACGTCCTGACTTTC
TRBJ1-5 TRBD1 TRBV25-1 few CASSEGTGHQPQHF TGTGCCAGCAGTGAGGGGACAGGGCATCAGCCCCAGCATTTT
TRBJ2-3 TRBD2 TRBV20-1 many CSASPSSGGRADFPTDTQYF TGCAGTGCTAGTCCCTCTAGCGGGGGCCGAGCGGACTTTCCCACAGATACGCAGTATTTT
TRBJ2-7 NA TRBV18 NA CASSPRGQEQYF TGTGCCAGCTCACCAAGAGGGCAGGAGCAGTACTTC
TRBJ2-3 TRBD2 TRBV7-1 few CASSSAAGVIGLAGGPSSTDTQYF TGTGCCAGCAGCTCTGCGGCAGGGGTCATTGGACTAGCGGGGGGGCCTTCTAGCACAGATACGCAGTATTTT
TRBJ2-7 NA TRBV3-1 NA CASSQDLSHSYEQYF TGTGCCAGCAGCCAAGACCTGAGCCACTCCTACGAGCAGTACTTC
TRBJ1-1 TRBD1 TRBV20-1 NA CSARGQGINTEAFF TGCAGTGCTAGAGGACAGGGGATAAACACTGAAGCTTTCTTT
TRBJ2-3 NA TRBV6-1 NA CASRVLGQLDTQYF TGTGCCAGCAGAGTCCTTGGACAGCTAGATACGCAGTATTTT
TRBJ2-5 TRBD2 TRBV5-1 many CASSSGTSGETQYF TGCGCCAGCAGCTCCGGGACTAGCGGAGAGACCCAGTACTTC
TRBJ2-3 TRBD2 TRBV5-6 many CASSLAGAGGPDTQYF TGTGCCAGCAGCTTGGCCGGAGCGGGGGGGCCGGATACGCAGTATTTT
TRBJ2-1 TRBD2 TRBV5-1 NA CASTKTSGGDNEQFF TGCGCCAGCACCAAGACTAGCGGGGGAGACAATGAGCAGTTCTTC
TRBJ2-5 TRBD2 TRBV7-2 NA CASSFGLAGGETQYF TGTGCCAGCAGCTTTGGACTAGCGGGAGGAGAGACCCAGTACTTC
TRBJ2-3 TRBD2 TRBV5-1 NA CASSPQAGGYTDTQYF TGCGCCAGCAGCCCCCAAGCGGGGGGGTACACAGATACGCAGTATTTT
TRBJ2-2 NA TRBV4-2 many CASSQEVAGELFF TGTGCCAGCAGCCAAGAGGTGGCCGGGGAGCTGTTTTTT
TRBJ2-2 TRBD1 TRBV2 many CASGQGPTGELFF TGTGCCAGCGGACAGGGCCCTACCGGGGAGCTGTTTTTT
TRBJ2-3 TRBD2 TRBV5-5 many CASSLPGLGTDTQYF TGTGCCAGCAGCTTGCCCGGACTAGGGACAGATACGCAGTATTTT
TRBJ2-1 NA TRBV7-9 NA CASSPRLGHPGLNEQFF TGTGCCAGCAGCCCTCGACTGGGACACCCCGGCCTGAATGAGCAGTTCTTC
TRBJ2-3 NA TRBV7-8 few CASSLVGVERVDTQYF TGTGCCAGCAGCTTAGTTGGGGTAGAGAGGGTTGATACGCAGTATTTT